Each of the 28 T cell receptor beta chains below was sequenced from the same sample in a study of blood T cell repertoires in COVID-19. Using immunoSEQ multiplex PCR, the repertoire was profiled, and TCRdb retains in-frame clones only, with some absent. The data contain 140,000 to 150,000 clones, over 75% of them singletons. The sequenced sample consisted of peripheral blood. The receptors shown here come from a woman between 45 and 65 years old with acute or convalescent COVID-19.

V usage is TRBV6-6 and J usage is TRBJ2-7; tentative D call: TRBD1 (6 bases). The germline gives CDR1 MNHNY, CDR2 SVGAGI (reference sequence). The CDR3 has 15 amino acids. Trimming pared 3 bases from V and 2 bases from J, leaving 14 bases between. The CDR3 sequence is CASSYPGQSTYEQYF. As DNA, the CDR3 is TGTGCCAGCAGTTATCCTGGACAGTCCACCTACGAGCAGTACTTC.

The V call is TRBV10-2, the J call TRBJ2-2, with D unclear. With 3 bases removed from V and 0 bases from J, the gap between germline ends came to 5 bases. Germline lookup yields CDR1 WSHSY and CDR2 SAAADI. The CDR3 is made up of 14 amino acids. CDR3 bases: TGCGCCAGCAGTGAAGACACGAACACCGGGGAGCTGTTTTTT. Translation gives CASSEDTNTGELFF.

The J gene is TRBJ1-5, the V gene TRBV11-3, with D uncertain. Germline lookup yields CDR1 SGHNT and CDR2 YENEEA. Trimming left V 7 bases short and J 5 bases short, with 12 bases between. The CDR3 totals 13 residues. The CDR3 is CASKNRPYQPQHF. The CDR3, as DNA: TGTGCCAGCAAGAACAGACCATATCAGCCCCAGCATTTT. Based on the CDR3 plus reference TRBV11-3 and TRBJ1-5, the full variable domain is EAGVVQSPRYKIIEKKQPVAFWCNPISGHNTLYWYLQNLGQGPELLIRYENEEAVDDSQLPKDRFSAERLKGVDSTLKIQPAELGDSAVYLCASKNRPYQPQHFGDGTRLSIL.

V is TRBV10-3 and J is TRBJ1-2, with 8 positions matching TRBD1. This CDR3 is built from 14 residues. V was clipped by 4 bases and J by 3 bases; unmatched bases: 4. Germline CDR1 and CDR2: ENHRY and SYGVKD. Here the CDR3 DNA reads TGTGCCATCAGTGCGACAGGGGAGGACTATGGCTACACCTTC. Amino acids: CAISATGEDYGYTF.

This chain connects TRBV10-3 to TRBJ1-6, with 7 bases fitting TRBD1. CDR3 length equals 15 residues. In germline, CDR1 is ENHRY, CDR2 SYGVKD. Losses at the gene ends were 6 bases for V and 7 bases for J; bases not matched to a gene: 9. The CDR3 sequence: CAIRHPGQTNSPLHF. The CDR3 DNA is TGTGCCATCAGGCACCCGGGACAGACAAATTCACCCCTCCACTTT.

This chain connects TRBV28 to TRBJ1-1; unclear D gene. Germline values: CDR1 MDHEN, CDR2 SYDVKM. This CDR3 region has 13 residues. Trimming stripped 6 bases from V and 1 base from J, with 9 bases between. CDR3 sequence (DNA): TGTGCCAGCAGCCCCGGTCAGAACACTGAAGCTTTCTTT. Protein sequence: CASSPGQNTEAFF.

This chain uses TRBV18 with TRBJ2-3; TRBD2 matches 9 bases. The junction had 8 bases not matched to a gene; V was cut back by 2 bases and J by 5 bases. The CDR3 has 16 residues. CDR1 and CDR2 (germline): KGHSH, LQKENI. The CDR3 sequence: CASSPSSGGRGDTQYF. Here the CDR3 DNA reads TGTGCCAGCTCACCAAGCAGCGGGGGGCGCGGAGATACGCAGTATTTT.

The CDR3 loop is CASSYDKTQYF. CDR3 coding DNA: TGTGCCAGCAGTTACGACAAGACCCAGTACTTC. The V gene is TRBV6-5, the J gene TRBJ2-5; D is undetermined. Germline CDR1 reads MNHEY; CDR2 reads SVGAGI. The CDR3 loop spans 11 amino acids. V was cut by 2 bases and J by 6 bases, with 4 bases left in between.

The rearrangement joins TRBV6-5 to TRBJ2-3, with 9 bases aligning to TRBD2. Looked up from germline, CDR1 is MNHEY and CDR2 is SVGAGI. The CDR3 has 13 amino acids. CDR3 in amino acids: CASVAGDRDTQYF. Written as DNA, the CDR3 is TGTGCTAGCGTAGCGGGAGATCGGGATACGCAGTATTTT.

The rearrangement links TRBV2 to TRBJ1-6; tentatively, D is TRBD1 (6 bases). The CDR3 has 14 residues. Germline V gene lookup returns CDR1 SNHLY and CDR2 FYNNEI. The V end lost 4 bases, the J end lost 8 bases, and 12 bases lay between the germline ends. CDR3 region: CASSVQGLDSPLHF. The CDR3 DNA reads as TGTGCCAGCAGTGTCCAGGGGCTCGATTCACCCCTCCACTTT. The full variable domain, completed using reference TRBV2 and TRBJ1-6, is EPEVTQTPSHQVTQMGQEVILRCVPISNHLYFYWYRQILGQKVEFLVSFYNNEISEKSEIFDDQFSVERPDGSNFTLKIRSTKLEDSAMYFCASSVQGLDSPLHFGNGTRLTVT.

The gene calls are TRBV4-1 and TRBJ2-3; D ambiguous. CDR3 length: 16 amino acids. With 4 bases removed from V and 1 base from J, the gap between germline ends came to 15 bases. The germline gives CDR1 MGHRA, CDR2 YSYEKL. CDR3 amino acids: CASSPLVPRRTDTQYF. The CDR3 DNA is TGCGCCAGCAGCCCCCTCGTACCCAGGCGCACAGATACGCAGTATTTT.

J is TRBJ1-2 and V is TRBV5-1; TRBD1 matches 12 bases. CDR1 is SGHRS, CDR2 YFSETQ, per germline. V lost 5 bases and J lost 6; bases outside the gene matches: 11. The length of the CDR3 is 16 residues. This CDR3 is CASRTGTGGEFHGYTF. Here the CDR3 DNA reads TGCGCCAGCAGGACCGGGACAGGGGGCGAATTCCATGGCTACACCTTC.

The chain has TRBV7-9 and TRBJ2-5; 9 nucleotides line up with TRBD1. This CDR3 has 15 amino acids. CDR1 and CDR2 (germline): SEHNR, FQNEAQ (reference sequence). With V trimmed by 5 bases and J by 7 bases, 11 bases remained unmatched. The CDR3 DNA is TGTGCCAGCAGCGAGACCGGGACAGGGATGGCGACCCAGTACTTC. It is translated as CASSETGTGMATQYF. Full variable domain (rest looked up from reference TRBV7-9 and TRBJ2-5): DTGVSQNPRHKITKRGQNVTFRCDPISEHNRLYWYRQTLGQGPEFLTYFQNEAQLEKSRLLSDRFSAERPKGSFSTLEIQRTEQGDSAMYLCASSETGTGMATQYFGPGTRLLVL.

The gene calls are TRBV5-1 and TRBJ1-4; tentative D call: TRBD1 (5 bases). CDR1 and CDR2 (germline): SGHRS, YFSETQ. The CDR3 runs to 15 residues. Between the trimmed V and J ends, which lost 6 bases and 0 bases, there was a span of 12 bases. CDR3 in amino acids: CASTLGGATNEKLFF. The CDR3 DNA sequence: TGCGCCAGCACCCTGGGGGGAGCAACTAATGAAAAACTGTTTTTT.

The CDR3 DNA follows: TGTGCCAGCAGCAAACCGCTATGCCCCTCCCCCGAGACAGGGGTGTACGAGCAGTACTTC. This codes for CASSKPLCPSPETGVYEQYF. The chain employs TRBV21-1 and TRBJ2-7; TRBD1, the table's D call, lacks a check against the DNA. TRBV21-1 is assigned pseudogene status. The CDR3 length is 20 residues.

The chain links TRBV19 to TRBJ2-3, with D possibly matching TRBD1 (5 bases). The CDR3 is made up of 14 amino acids. V lost 3 bases to trimming and J lost 5 bases, with 12 bases between them. Germline loops: CDR1 LNHDA, CDR2 SQIVND (reference sequence). The DNA of the CDR3 is TGTGCCAGTAGTATTTGGGGCTTGAAAGATACGCAGTATTTT. This codes for CASSIWGLKDTQYF.

Here the CDR3 reads CASSRRSGTVNPSGANVLTF. DNA for the CDR3: TGCGCCAGCAGCCGTCGGTCCGGGACAGTAAATCCTTCTGGGGCCAACGTCCTGACTTTC. V is TRBV4-1 and J is TRBJ2-6, with 7 bases fitting TRBD1. This CDR3 has 20 residues. Germline lookup yields CDR1 MGHRA and CDR2 YSYEKL. The trim removed 4 bases at V and 1 base at J, leaving 16 bases unmatched.

V and J are TRBV4-1 and TRBJ1-5; 8 bases match TRBD1. Germline-derived CDR1 and CDR2 are MGHRA and YSYEKL. Trimming took 6 bases from V and 4 from J; bases not matched to a gene: 14. The length of the CDR3 is 17 residues. This CDR3 reads CASRPTAGGLLNQPQHF. CDR3 sequence (DNA): TGCGCCAGCAGACCAACGGCAGGGGGCTTGCTAAATCAGCCCCAGCATTTT.

V is TRBV4-2 and J is TRBJ2-7, with 14 bases lining up with TRBD2. J was trimmed by 5 bases and V by 4 bases; bases with no gene match: 28. Germline V gene sequence: CDR1 LGHNA, CDR2 YNFKEQ. The CDR3 loop spans 23 amino acids. For the CDR3, the DNA is TGTGCCAGCAGCCCCTGGACAGGGGTGATTACGGGACTAGCGGGGGCAAGCCAGGACGAGCAGTACTTC. As protein: CASSPWTGVITGLAGASQDEQYF.

The chain links TRBV19 to TRBJ1-5, with 9 bases fitting TRBD1. The trim removed 3 bases at V and 5 bases at J, leaving 14 bases unmatched. Germline V gene data show CDR1 as LNHDA and CDR2 as SQIVND (reference sequence). The CDR3 totals 18 residues. The CDR3 DNA sequence: TGTGCCAGTAGTATGAAGGGGGGGCACAGGGGGCAGGATCAGCCCCAGCATTTT. This encodes CASSMKGGHRGQDQPQHF.

The V gene is TRBV6-5, the J gene TRBJ1-1; D remains ambiguous. The V gene's germline CDR1 is MNHEY and CDR2 SVGAGI. Trimming shortened V by 8 bases and J by 0 bases, and 4 bases separated the two germline ends. The CDR3 totals 11 residues. The CDR3 loop is CASLMNTEAFF. Written as DNA, the CDR3 is TGTGCCAGCTTAATGAACACTGAAGCTTTCTTT.

The V and J genes are TRBV15 and TRBJ1-5; tentative D call: TRBD1 (6 bases). This CDR3 comprises 15 residues. The germline V and J ends were trimmed by 3 bases and 11 bases, with 20 bases remaining between them. CDR1 and CDR2 from the germline V gene are LNHNV and YYDKDF (reference sequence). The CDR3 region is CATSSVPGTGMAQHF. The CDR3, as DNA: TGTGCCACCAGCAGTGTACCGGGAACAGGGATGGCCCAGCATTTT.

This chain uses TRBV6-5 with TRBJ2-7; no definite D call. Germline CDR1 reads MNHEY; CDR2 reads SVGAGI. V was trimmed by 6 bases and J by 3 bases, leaving 18 bases between them. There are 15 residues in the CDR3. CDR3: CASRAPGSKNYEQYF. CDR3 nucleotides: TGTGCCAGCAGAGCCCCGGGTAGCAAGAACTACGAGCAGTACTTC.

Concerning this clone itself: The sample holds other DNA sequences that translate to the same CDR3. This chain joins TRBV5-1 and TRBJ2-7, with TRBD1 as a possible D gene (5 bases). V was clipped by 0 bases and J by 2 bases, with 12 bases between them. CDR1 SGHRS and CDR2 YFSETQ come from the germline V gene. This CDR3 contains 15 residues. CDR3 amino acids: CASSLGGTGTYEQYF. The CDR3 nucleotides are TGCGCCAGCAGCTTGGGGGGTACAGGTACCTACGAGCAGTACTTC. The whole variable domain, remainder taken from reference TRBV5-1 and TRBJ2-7, is KAGVTQTPRYLIKTRGQQVTLSCSPISGHRSVSWYQQTPGQGLQFLFEYFSETQRNKGNFPGRFSGRQFSNSRSEMNVSTLELGDSALYLCASSLGGTGTYEQYFGPGTRLTVT.

Only one count was recorded for this clone. This chain joins TRBV5-1 and TRBJ2-2, with 14 bases matching TRBD2. With V trimmed by 7 bases and J by 1 base, 3 bases remained unmatched. This CDR3 comprises 16 residues. CDR1 and CDR2 from the germline V gene are SGHRS and YFSETQ. CDR3: CASQGLAGENTGELFF. In DNA, the CDR3 is TGCGCCAGCCAGGGACTAGCGGGAGAGAACACCGGGGAGCTGTTTTTT.

This clone was recorded once. V usage is TRBV5-1 and J usage is TRBJ2-1; 13 bases align to TRBD2. Germline trimming cut 3 bases from V and 2 bases from J; bases unmatched to any gene: 8. This CDR3 spans 18 amino acids. Germline assignment: CDR1 SGHRS and CDR2 YFSETQ. The CDR3 is CASSSLRTSGGTYNEQFF. Written as DNA, the CDR3 is TGCGCCAGCAGCTCCCTGCGGACTAGCGGGGGAACCTACAATGAGCAGTTCTTC.

The chain links TRBV25-1 to TRBJ1-1, with D hard to call. Germline values: CDR1 MGHDK, CDR2 SYGVNS. This CDR3 spans 13 amino acids. Trimming took off 3 bases at V and 0 bases at J, with 5 bases between the two ends. The CDR3 protein is CASSDPVNTEAFF. In DNA form, the CDR3 reads TGTGCCAGCAGTGATCCGGTGAACACTGAAGCTTTCTTT.

This chain connects TRBV19 to TRBJ1-5; the match to TRBD1 covers 8 bases. The CDR3 extends over 15 amino acids. Germline trimming cut 6 bases from V and 4 bases from J; bases unmatched to any gene: 8. Germline assignment: CDR1 LNHDA and CDR2 SQIVND (reference sequence). The DNA of the CDR3 is TGTGCCAGTAGCGCTCGACAGGGGCGGAATCAGCCCCAGCATTTT. It encodes CASSARQGRNQPQHF.